The 28 T cell receptor beta chains below were found in one sample sequenced in a study of cytomegalovirus exposure and HLA in healthy donors. The primer mix had 60 Vbeta and 13 Jbeta primers. Only in-frame clones appear in the TCRdb table, and some are missing; sequencing was by immunoSEQ multiplex PCR. The sample contains nearly 80,000 clones, 60% to 85% of which appear only once. Sequenced material: PBMCs. All receptors derive from a woman between 40 and 50 years old in good health and CMV-seropositive.

The J gene is TRBJ2-7, the V gene TRBV9, with 7 bases fitting TRBD1. Germline assignment: CDR1 SGDLS and CDR2 YYNGEE. The CDR3 length is 13 residues. V lost 2 bases, J lost 6 bases, and 5 bases stayed unmatched. CDR3 in DNA: TGTGCCAGCAGCGTGGCCAGGGGGAGCGAGCAGTACTTC. Protein product: CASSVARGSEQYF.

This clone was seen only once. The rearrangement uses TRBV19 and TRBJ1-1, with TRBD1 matching 11 bases. CDR1 LNHDA and CDR2 SQIVND come from the germline V gene (reference sequence). The V gene end was trimmed by 6 bases and the J gene end by 3 bases; junction bases not matched to a gene: 9. This CDR3 has 16 amino acids. The CDR3 sequence is CASRRRGQGVDTEAFF. The CDR3 nucleotides are TGTGCCAGTAGGAGAAGGGGACAGGGGGTCGACACTGAAGCTTTCTTT.

The rearrangement links TRBV27 to TRBJ2-5, with D possibly TRBD2 on 7 matching bases. Trimming took off 2 bases at V and 4 bases at J, with 11 bases between the two ends. Germline-derived CDR1 and CDR2 are MNHEY and SMNVEV (reference sequence). CDR3 length equals 14 residues. The chain's CDR3 is CASSLVAGAETQYF. The DNA for the CDR3 is TGTGCCAGCAGTTTAGTGGCGGGGGCAGAGACCCAGTACTTC.

The chain uses TRBV6-5 and TRBJ1-6, with D perhaps matching TRBD1 (6 bases). CDR1 is MNHEY and CDR2 is SVGAGI in the germline V gene. Trimming left V 6 bases short and J 9 bases short, with 15 bases between. The CDR3 runs 14 residues. The CDR3 protein is CASRATGFVSPLHF. CDR3 coding DNA: TGTGCCAGCAGAGCGACAGGTTTTGTTTCACCCCTCCACTTT.

This clone was observed once. This rearrangement joins TRBV27 to TRBJ2-7, with D hard to call. CDR3 length equals 14 residues. Germline assignment: CDR1 MNHEY and CDR2 SMNVEV (reference sequence). V was pared by 6 bases and J by 0 bases, with 12 bases between. The CDR3 loop is CASSPYYSSYEQYF. The CDR3 coding sequence is TGTGCCAGCAGCCCCTATTATAGCTCCTACGAGCAGTACTTC.

The J gene is TRBJ2-1, the V gene TRBV30; TRBD1 might be the D (6 bases). The germline V gene has CDR1 GTSNPN and CDR2 SVGIG (reference sequence). The length of the CDR3 is 14 residues. Trimming shortened V by 4 bases and J by 0 bases, and 10 bases separated the two germline ends. The CDR3 nucleotides are TGTGCCTGGATCGGACAGAGCTCCTACAATGAGCAGTTCTTC. Translated, it gives CAWIGQSSYNEQFF. Filled out from reference TRBV30 and TRBJ2-1, the complete variable domain reads SQTIHQWPATLVQPVGSPLSLECTVEGTSNPNLYWYRQAAGRGLQLLFYSVGIGQISSEVPQNLSASRPQDRQFILSSKKLLLSDSGFYLCAWIGQSSYNEQFFGPGTRLTVL.

J is TRBJ2-7 and V is TRBV4-1; TRBD1 agrees at 11 bases. There are 15 residues in the CDR3. After removal of 4 bases from V and 6 bases from J, the junction contained 8 bases not matched to a gene. The germline CDR1 and CDR2 sequences are MGHRA and YSYEKL. The CDR3 region is CASSRLPGQGVEQYF. The CDR3 DNA sequence: TGCGCCAGCAGCCGACTCCCGGGACAGGGGGTCGAGCAGTACTTC.

This clone was seen more than once but under ten times. This chain joins TRBV2 and TRBJ2-3, with 7 bases aligning to TRBD2. The germline CDR1 and CDR2 sequences are SNHLY and FYNNEI. CDR3 size: 14 residues. V lost 4 bases, J lost 1 base, and 2 bases stayed unmatched. CDR3 nucleotides: TGTGCCAGCAGTGCGGGGGGAGGCACAGATACGCAGTATTTT. Translating gives CASSAGGGTDTQYF.

The rearrangement joins TRBV7-7 to TRBJ2-5; 7 nucleotides agree with TRBD1. J was trimmed by 2 bases and V by 2 bases; bases with no gene match: 5. Germline V gene data show CDR1 as SSHAT and CDR2 as FNYEAQ (reference sequence). This CDR3 is built from 15 residues. This chain's CDR3 is CASSLSGRGQETQYF. CDR3 DNA sequence: TGTGCCAGCAGCTTATCGGGCAGGGGGCAAGAGACCCAGTACTTC.

This sequence joins TRBV5-6 and TRBJ1-4; D might be TRBD1 (6 bases). Per germline, CDR1 SGHDT and CDR2 YYEEEE. The CDR3 is 14 residues long. V dropped 3 bases and J dropped 10 bases, with 16 bases sitting between them. The DNA of the CDR3 is TGTGCCAGCAGCTCCCTCAAACAGGGTGTAAAACTGTTTTTT. It yields the protein CASSSLKQGVKLFF.

The V and J genes are TRBV7-9 and TRBJ1-1, with D perhaps TRBD1 (6 bases). CDR3 size: 14 residues. Trimming removed 8 bases from V and 3 bases from J, with 16 bases in between. Germline V gene sequence: CDR1 SEHNR, CDR2 FQNEAQ (reference sequence). CDR3 nucleotide sequence: TGTGCCAGCGCCTACAGGGCAGGGGACACTGAAGCTTTCTTT. Protein: CASAYRAGDTEAFF.

This chain uses TRBV30 with TRBJ2-6; D is uncertain. Germline assignment: CDR1 GTSNPN and CDR2 SVGIG (reference sequence). Between the trimmed V and J ends, which lost 8 bases and 0 bases, there was a span of 8 bases. The CDR3 has 13 amino acids. Written as DNA, the CDR3 is TGTGCCAAACAGAGCTCTGGGGCCAACGTCCTGACTTTC. Its translation is CAKQSSGANVLTF.

The CDR3 bases are TGTGCCAGCAGTCAACTAGCGGGAGGCTACGAGCAGTACTTC. Its protein is CASSQLAGGYEQYF. This chain uses TRBV6-6 with TRBJ2-7; 12 bases are shared with TRBD2. V was clipped by 5 bases and J by 3 bases; unmatched bases: 2. Germline lookup yields CDR1 MNHNY and CDR2 SVGAGI (reference sequence). The CDR3 has 14 residues.

The chain couples TRBV6-4 to TRBJ2-7; possible D gene TRBD1, 5 bases. Germline V gene data show CDR1 as MRHNA and CDR2 as SNTAGT. V gave up 0 bases and J gave up 1 base, with 16 bases separating them. The CDR3 spans 17 residues. CDR3 amino acids: CASSDSSAQGSSYEQYF. The CDR3 DNA reads as TGTGCCAGCAGTGACTCGTCTGCGCAGGGAAGTTCCTACGAGCAGTACTTC.

The table lists this clone with a count of one. V usage is TRBV7-9 and J usage is TRBJ2-7; 8 bases match TRBD1. The CDR3 totals 15 residues. J gave up 4 bases and V 5 bases, and 10 bases lay outside the gene matches. Germline values: CDR1 SEHNR, CDR2 FQNEAQ (reference sequence). The CDR3 DNA reads as TGTGCCAGCAGCACCGACGGACAGGGACTGTACGAGCAGTACTTC. As protein: CASSTDGQGLYEQYF.

This chain uses TRBV4-1 with TRBJ2-1; tentatively, D is TRBD2 (5 bases). The CDR3 loop spans 12 amino acids. Per the germline V gene, CDR1 is MGHRA and CDR2 is YSYEKL. V was trimmed by 3 bases and J by 9 bases, leaving 9 bases between them. The CDR3 DNA is TGCGCCAGCAGCCACGGACTGTCTGAGCAGTTCTTC. Translated: CASSHGLSEQFF.

The chain links TRBV7-7 to TRBJ2-2; TRBD1 might be the D (7 bases). The CDR3 has 15 residues. The ends were cut back, 3 bases at V and 4 bases at J, with 12 bases in the middle. Per the germline V gene, CDR1 is SSHAT and CDR2 is FNYEAQ (reference sequence). For the CDR3, the DNA is TGTGCCAGCAGCTTTTCCCAGGGGGGCACCGGGGAGCTGTTTTTT. Translated: CASSFSQGGTGELFF.

This chain uses TRBV28 with TRBJ1-5; D ambiguous. V shed 0 bases and J shed 2 bases, with 5 bases lying between them. The CDR3 loop spans 14 amino acids. Germline CDR1 reads MDHEN; CDR2 reads SYDVKM. The CDR3 nucleotides are TGTGCCAGCAGTTTATGGCAGGGCAATCAGCCCCAGCATTTT. Translating gives CASSLWQGNQPQHF.

Notes on this clone: The same CDR3 also results from other DNA sequences found in this sample. The chain joins TRBV5-1 to TRBJ2-1; 16 positions match TRBD2. CDR3 length: 15 amino acids. Germline CDR1 SGHRS, CDR2 YFSETQ. Trimming at V came to 3 bases and at J to 7 bases, leaving 1 base not matched to a gene. CDR3 in DNA: TGCGCCAGCAGCTCGGGACTAGCGGGGGGGAATGAGCAGTTCTTC. Translating it yields CASSSGLAGGNEQFF.

This chain joins TRBV19 and TRBJ2-3; D perhaps matches TRBD2 (6 bases). Germline V gives CDR1 LNHDA, CDR2 SQIVND (reference sequence). CDR3 length: 14 amino acids. Trimming removed 4 bases from V and 2 bases from J, with 10 bases in between. DNA of the CDR3: TGTGCCAGTAGTACGGGACTGCCCACAGATACGCAGTATTTT. As protein: CASSTGLPTDTQYF.

This clone appeared a few times. The chain joins TRBV19 to TRBJ1-2; maybe TRBD1 (5 bases). Per the germline V gene, CDR1 is LNHDA and CDR2 is SQIVND (reference sequence). The CDR3 totals 15 residues. V lost 5 bases, J lost 2 bases, and 15 bases lay in between. The CDR3 is CASSSSSDKNYGYTF. As DNA, the CDR3 is TGTGCCAGTAGTTCCTCCTCGGACAAGAACTATGGCTACACCTTC.

The rearrangement joins TRBV15 to TRBJ1-5; 7 nucleotides line up with TRBD1. V lost 3 bases to trimming and J lost 6 bases; unmatched junction nucleotides: 2. Germline V CDR1 and CDR2: LNHNV, YYDKDF (reference sequence). There are 13 residues in the CDR3. CDR3: CATSSRTGQPQHF. In DNA form, the CDR3 reads TGTGCCACCAGCAGCCGGACAGGTCAGCCCCAGCATTTT.

V and J are TRBV7-9 and TRBJ1-3; 8 bases match TRBD1. V lost 3 bases to trimming and J lost 0 bases; unmatched junction nucleotides: 4. The CDR3 runs to 16 residues. Germline values: CDR1 SEHNR, CDR2 FQNEAQ (reference sequence). The chain's CDR3 is CASSFTDRGSGNTIYF. As DNA, the CDR3 is TGTGCCAGCAGCTTCACTGACAGGGGCTCTGGAAACACCATATATTTT.

The rearrangement uses TRBV5-6 and TRBJ2-5, with TRBD1 matching 8 bases. Trimming at V came to 2 bases and at J to 5 bases, leaving 2 bases not matched to a gene. Germline CDR1 reads SGHDT; CDR2 reads YYEEEE. This CDR3 region has 13 residues. CDR3 DNA: TGTGCCAGCAGCTTATGGACAGGGGAGACCCAGTACTTC. Its protein product is CASSLWTGETQYF.

This clone showed up just a few times. This chain uses TRBV6-1 with TRBJ1-4; 7 bases fit TRBD1. The CDR3 sequence is 14 residues long. V lost 6 bases and J lost 1; bases outside the gene matches: 2. The germline V gene encodes CDR1 MNHNS and CDR2 SASEGT. CDR3 DNA sequence: TGTGCCAGCAGGAGACAGGGAACTAATGAAAAACTGTTTTTT. Its protein is CASRRQGTNEKLFF.

V is TRBV27 and J is TRBJ1-2; D call uncertain. The CDR3 loop spans 13 amino acids. The V end lost 2 bases, the J end lost 4 bases, and 8 bases lay between the germline ends. Germline CDR1 and CDR2: MNHEY and SMNVEV (reference sequence). The CDR3 DNA is TGTGCCAGCAGTTTAACCGAGAGCTATGGCTACACCTTC. Translation: CASSLTESYGYTF.

This clone was observed once. CDR3 in DNA: TGTGCCAGCAGGCCCCAGGGAAACAGCGAAAAACTGTTTTTT. It codes for CASRPQGNSEKLFF. This sequence joins TRBV27 and TRBJ1-4; maybe TRBD1 (5 bases). Germline CDR1 MNHEY, CDR2 SMNVEV (reference sequence). This CDR3 comprises 14 residues. V lost 6 bases, J lost 8 bases, and 16 bases lay in between.

The rearrangement uses TRBV7-9 and TRBJ1-1; the match to TRBD1 covers 8 bases. Germline V CDR1 and CDR2: SEHNR, FQNEAQ (reference sequence). The CDR3 totals 15 residues. J was trimmed by 1 base and V by 5 bases; bases with no gene match: 6. The CDR3 DNA is TGTGCCAGCAGCCTCAGGGGGCTGGGGAACACTGAAGCTTTCTTT. It encodes CASSLRGLGNTEAFF.